This T cell receptor (beta chain) was identified in a study of blood T cell repertoires in COVID-19. This CDR3 spans 12 amino acids. The V gene lost 5 bases and the J gene lost 5 bases, with 7 bases spanning the gap. CDR1 MDHEN and CDR2 SYDVKM come from the germline V gene. In the original workflow: Amplification of reference gene primers was used by the study to estimate nucleated cell counts. Measured with immunoSEQ multiplex PCR; TCRdb has only the in-frame clones, and not every one. V, J and clone size were drawn from that table, and D and trimming were deduced from the DNA. This sample has 200,000 to 250,000 clones; approximately 80% occur once, and the top ten carry about 7.2%.

The receptor comes from a woman aged 40 to 50 with acute COVID-19. The chain joins TRBV28 to TRBJ2-1, with D hard to call. Sequenced sample: PBMCs or T cells enriched from blood (not recorded which). The CDR3 DNA follows: TGTGCCAGCAGTAATTTTAACAATGAGCAGTTCTTC. As protein: CASSNFNNEQFF.